This TCR beta chain originates from a study of beta chain features in type 1 diabetes. Note on this clone: What it recognizes is unknown.

CDR3 length: 17 amino acids. J was trimmed by 2 bases and V by 0 bases; bases with no gene match: 8. CDR1 is SGHRS, CDR2 YFSETQ, per germline. Overall study findings and caveats: Among all four CD4+ subsets, Type 1 diabetes patients had TCRB CDR3s that were moderately but significantly shorter.

All of the isolated RNA was reverse transcribed, so expressed TCRB transcripts were sequenced. An average roughly 3.5 million reads came from naive, central memory and regulatory T cell samples. Measured with immunoSEQ multiplex PCR; TCRdb has only the in-frame clones, and not every one. The table has about 60,000 clones, roughly three fifths seen once. The chain uses TRBV5-1 and TRBJ1-1; 9 positions match TRBD1. Sequences were obtained from Tregs from blood. This sequence was found in a woman between 18 and 29 years old in good health. Here the CDR3 DNA reads TGCGCCAGCAGCTTGGTAGGGACAGGGTGGTTAAACACTGAAGCTTTCTTT. This translates into CASSLVGTGWLNTEAFF.